A selection of T cell receptor beta chains follows, all from one sample in a study of spatial heterogeneity in lung cancer. TCRdb called the 5' RACE reads again in MiXCR, with one record for every CDR3 protein. The data hold under 3,000 distinct CDR3 sequences, with 1.9% observed a single time. Sequenced here: normal lung tissue next to the tumor, sampled at surgery. The receptors here all came from a male donor with early-stage non-small cell lung cancer. Both conserved end residues are part of each CDR3. D genes are given only for firm matches. Clone size appears in some rows only: once, few, many, or a class for an expanded clone.

D gene	clone size	V gene	J gene	CDR3 DNA	CDR3 protein
.	medium-sized	TRBV9	TRBJ2-3	TGTGCCAGCAGCGTAGTAGGGAACACAGATACGCAGTATTTT	CASSVVGNTDTQYF
.	many	TRBV7-9	TRBJ1-2	TGTGCCAGCAGCCCCGGAACAGATTACTATGGCTACACCTTC	CASSPGTDYYGYTF
.	medium-sized	TRBV29-1	TRBJ2-7	TGCAGCGTTGAAGTTCTCATGGGCAGGGGAGCGATAGAGCAGTACTTC	CSVEVLMGRGAIEQYF
.	medium-sized	TRBV7-3	TRBJ2-2	TGTGCCAGCAGCTCTCAGGGAACCGGGGAGCTGTTTTTT	CASSSQGTGELFF
.	large	TRBV9	TRBJ1-2	TGTGCCAGCAGCGTAGCTACGGCTTCTACTTATGGCTACACCTTC	CASSVATASTYGYTF
.	medium-sized	TRBV5-5	TRBJ2-1	TGTGCCAGCAGCCTAGGGGAATACAATGAGCAGTTCTTC	CASSLGEYNEQFF
.	large	TRBV6-5	TRBJ1-2	TGTGCCAGCAGCCTTGAACGGGGGTACTATGGCTACACCTTC	CASSLERGYYGYTF
TRBD1	medium-sized	TRBV13	TRBJ2-4	TGTGCCAGCAGCTTGAACAGGGGAAAAAACATTCAGTACTTC	CASSLNRGKNIQYF
.	medium-sized	TRBV30	TRBJ1-2	TGTGCCTGGGAAAGATCTGGCTACACCTTC	CAWERSGYTF
TRBD2	.	TRBV27	TRBJ2-3	TGTGCCAGCAGTCACAGCGGGGGGAGCACAGATACGCAGTATTTT	CASSHSGGSTDTQYF
.	medium-sized	TRBV12-3/TRBV12-4	TRBJ2-7	TGTGCCAGCAGTCGCCAGGCGGGTCCCGGGAACGAGCAGTACTTC	CASSRQAGPGNEQYF
TRBD1	many	TRBV12-3/TRBV12-4	TRBJ2-7	TGTGCCAGCAGTCCTCGACAGGGGGGCTACGAGCAGTACTTC	CASSPRQGGYEQYF
TRBD1	medium-sized	TRBV12-3/TRBV12-4	TRBJ2-7	TGTGCCAGCAGTCCTCGACAGGGGGTCTACGAGCAGTACTTC	CASSPRQGVYEQYF
.	medium-sized	TRBV6-5	TRBJ2-1	TGTGCCAGCAGTTACGAGATCTCGGCTGCCAATGAGCAGTTCTTC	CASSYEISAANEQFF
.	many	TRBV7-2	TRBJ2-7	TGTGCCAGCAGCTTAGAGAGTAGCGCCAACGACCGCTTC	CASSLESSANDRF
.	medium-sized	TRBV7-9	TRBJ1-4	TGTGCCAGCAGCTTAGCGGGACCTATGCAGACGGCTAATGAAAAACTGTTTTTT	CASSLAGPMQTANEKLFF
TRBD2	medium-sized	TRBV10-3	TRBJ2-2	TGTGCCATCAGTGAATCTCTAGCGGGAGGTGACACCGGGGAGCTGTTTTTT	CAISESLAGGDTGELFF
TRBD1	medium-sized	TRBV28	TRBJ2-2	TGTGCCAGCAGTGGGACAGGGGACACCGGGGAGCTGTTTTTT	CASSGTGDTGELFF
TRBD1	many	TRBV28	TRBJ1-5	TGTGCCAGCAGACTCCTCAGGGGGGTTTCTTCTCAGCCCCAGCATTTT	CASRLLRGVSSQPQHF
TRBD1	many	TRBV18	TRBJ2-5	TGTGCCAGCTCACCACTAGCCGGACGGCCCAGGGGGGAGACCCAGTACTTC	CASSPLAGRPRGETQYF
TRBD2	few	TRBV5-1	TRBJ2-1	TGCGCCAGCAGCTCCTCAGCGGGGGGGCGGCTGGGTGAGCAGTTCTTC	CASSSSAGGRLGEQFF
TRBD1	.	TRBV6-5	TRBJ2-7	TGTGCCAGCAACAGACAGGGAATATCCTACGAGCAGTACTTC	CASNRQGISYEQYF
TRBD1	many	TRBV29-1	TRBJ2-3	TGCAGCGTCTCCCGGGACAGGGAAACAGATACGCAGTATTTT	CSVSRDRETDTQYF
TRBD1	medium-sized	TRBV6-4	TRBJ2-3	TGTGCCAGCAGTGACGGGACAGGGGGCACAGATACGCAGTATTTT	CASSDGTGGTDTQYF
.	medium-sized	TRBV27	TRBJ2-7	TGTGCCAGCAGTCATGGACCCTCCTACGAGCAGTACTTC	CASSHGPSYEQYF
.	medium-sized	TRBV20-1	TRBJ1-2	TGCAGTGCTAGAGATCAAGGGTCCACCACCAGCTACTATGGCGACACCTTC	CSARDQGSTTSYYGDTF
.	medium-sized	TRBV27	TRBJ1-1	TGTGCCAGCAGTTTATTACCAGGGACCACTGAAGCTTTCTTT	CASSLLPGTTEAFF
TRBD1	medium-sized	TRBV19	TRBJ2-2	TGTGCCAGTAGCGCCGCTGGACAGGACAACACCGGGGAGCTGTTTTTT	CASSAAGQDNTGELFF
.	medium-sized	TRBV7-8	TRBJ2-7	TGTGCCAGCAGCTCTTTTCGAACCCCAGTCTACGAGCAGTACTTC	CASSSFRTPVYEQYF